The clone carrying this T cell receptor beta chain was counted a few times. These data are taken from a study of blood T cells in healthy people across ages. V was cut by 3 bases and J by 1 base, with 9 bases left in between. The CDR3 runs 15 residues. PCR was performed a second time for about 6 to 11 cycles using a sample-barcoded 5' primer and a J-beta primer mix. In TCRdb, the 5' RACE reads were re-called with MiXCR into one record per CDR3 protein. The sample includes 800,000 to 950,000 distinct CDR3 sequences, roughly 40% of them seen just once. Every sample had a minimum of 6 million PBMCs isolated.

The sample consisted of blood. This chain joins TRBV12-3 or TRBV12-4 and TRBJ2-2; D not certain. The TCR sequence derives from a man younger than 35 in good health. This CDR3 is CASSFWAGNTGELFF. CDR3 nucleotide sequence: TGTGCCAGCAGTTTTTGGGCCGGGAACACCGGGGAGCTGTTTTTT.